This TCR beta chain was sequenced for a study of shared clonotypes between healthy human individuals (dated by TCRdb to the early 2020s). About the study as a whole: A couple of women and three men aged 18 to 49 years were included in the cohort. Per donor, three plates each were used for CD4 naive and CD4 memory, two for CD8 naive, and one for CD8 memory. To estimate repertoire size and how much clonotype sharing occurs between individuals, the study deeply sequenced the blood TCR repertoires of five or six healthy adults. To increase sequencing depth and limit assay-specific biases, different laboratories used diverse techniques to prepare libraries and sequence TCR repertoires. Leukapheresis yielded between about 0.9 and 9.5 billion PBMCs per donor. The research as a whole found: Pairwise subsampling led to the expectation that sequencing depth would affect the degree of clonotype sharing among donors. Compared with non-shared clonotypes, clonotypes shared by all four sorted-subset donors had higher generation probabilities. Estimated clonotype richness was generally larger for naive than for memory subsets. Across a few donors, approximately 5% of naive CD4, more than 3% of naive CD8, about 2% of memory CD4, and 0.3% to 0.45% of memory CD8 clonotypes were shared. Because the study included a small number of donors, the genetic and exposure-history diversity represented was limited. Rarefaction of sorted-subset datasets indicated incomplete sequencing despite the large sequencing depth. Sampling was restricted to blood, and TCR repertoires in tissue are likely to differ from TCR repertoires in blood.

Concerning this clone: The specificity of this receptor is unknown. Base quality data are lacking; no much larger clone is found one base away.

Relative to germline, V is missing 5 bases and J is missing 0 bases, with 10 bases of the junction outside any gene match. Based on the germline V gene (reference sequence), the CDR1 and CDR2 sequences are SEHNR and FQNEAQ. From the cysteine up to the phenylalanine, the CDR3 has a length of 16 residues. Only the CDR3 DNA is retained, 48 bases long and in frame from the first base. CD8 naive samples consisted of CD45RO-negative cells that were positively selected for CCR7, yielding a CD45RA+CCR7+ population without TemRA cells. Healthy HIV-negative adults with no recently reported acute infections or vaccinations were included as donors. All donors were Caucasian adults living in Nashville, Tennessee, USA. Blood was collected by leukapheresis, and PBMCs were isolated by Ficoll-Histopaque density gradient centrifugation and then cryopreserved in liquid nitrogen vapor phase. Purity and quantity of every magnetically sorted T cell population were checked by analytical flow cytometry. Genomic DNA was isolated from every sorted fraction and measured by UV absorbance on a Nanodrop 2000c.

Using the deep immunoSEQ assay, multiplex PCR amplified TCR CDR3 regions from genomic DNA. Genomic DNA extracted from each cell subset was distributed evenly over all wells of several immunoSEQ 96-well plates, and each plate served as one replicate. Each replicate PCR for sorted subsets received roughly 0.2 ug genomic DNA, equal to roughly 33,000 T cell genomes. Purified libraries were measured with a Qubit 3.0 fluorometer, size-checked on a Bioanalyzer 2100, and measured again with the KAPA Library Quantification kit. Every immunoSEQ 96-well plate was sequenced on a separate single-read 150-cycle Illumina NextSeq 550 flow cell. In the original analysis: The immunoSEQ output contained only junctional sequences without quality scores, so filtering could not match that applied to full-length reads. To assign V/J genes and CDR3, sequences were annotated using PyIR, a Python wrapper for IgBLAST v1.9, with IMGT germline references. Reads were filtered out if the reads had weak V/J assignments (E-value above 1e-6), no CDR3, stop codons, out-of-frame junctions, or ambiguous translated residues. A V3J clonotype was defined by an identical inferred V gene, J gene, and CDR3 amino acid sequence. To compute the percentage overlap between repertoires, the number of shared unique clonotypes was divided by the size of the smaller repertoire. Repertoire richness was assessed with RTK rarefaction, the Chao1 estimator, and Recon v2.1 estimates of unobserved clonotypes. Generation probabilities for all TCRbeta clonotypes obtained by the gDNA method from four donors were computed using OLGA. In TCRdb, the immuneACCESS table is reduced to in-frame sequences with V and J assigned. These tables do not hold every clone; where another copy was compared, an unresolved V gene accounts for under half, and the others remain unexplained. That table furnishes V, J and clone size, whereas the DNA furnished D and trimming. The sample has about 580,000 clones on record, 95% to 98% of them singletons. The ten largest clones capture 0.3% of the sample.

Recombination connected TRBV7-9 to TRBJ2-7; 7 bases in the middle match TRBD2. What was sequenced was naive CD8+ T cells sorted from blood. The cell subset or site label, as the study defines it: CD45RA+CCR7+. The TCR originated in a man aged 25-40 years in good health. The nucleotide sequence is given as TGTGCCAGCAGCCCTTTGGGTGGCGGGAGCTCCTACGAGCAGTACTTC. This translates into CASSPLGGGSSYEQYF.